These T cell receptor beta chains were read from a single sample in a study of radiotherapy plus CTLA-4 blockade in lung cancer. The data were produced by immunoSEQ multiplex PCR, yet TCRdb's version contains in-frame clones alone and is incomplete. Here the sample spans about 110,000 clones, about 84% being singletons. The input for sequencing was peripheral blood, taken from a patient treated with radiotherapy plus ipilimumab. All receptors come from a human donor with non-small cell lung cancer that progressed on radiotherapy plus ipilimumab. Some clones in this sample may be carry-over from other donors' samples. Both conserved end residues are part of each CDR3.

J: TRBJ1-2
V: TRBV10-3
CDR3: CAISGPRRTGGNYGYTF

J: TRBJ2-5
V: TRBV11-3
CDR3: CASSLVQTETQYF

J: TRBJ2-3
V: TRBV9
CDR3: CASSEKLGGTDTQYF

J: TRBJ1-4
V: TRBV27
CDR3: CASSRKGYRDEKLFF

J: TRBJ2-5
V: TRBV6-5
CDR3: CASKPRTSGEETQYF

J: TRBJ1-5
V: TRBV30
CDR3: CAWSGNSNQPQHF

J: TRBJ1-2
V: TRBV4-3
CDR3: CASSQDPQGAYGYTF

J: TRBJ1-2
V: TRBV4-1
CDR3: CASSQGSGFAYGYTF

J: TRBJ1-2
V: TRBV5-1
CDR3: CASSLDPGQFARGYTF

J: TRBJ1-2
V: TRBV6-5
CDR3: CASSYLGQVYGYTF

J: TRBJ2-3
V: TRBV9
CDR3: CASSVVSSGGLDTQYF

J: TRBJ1-1
V: TRBV5-1
CDR3: CASSSLQGSEAFF

J: TRBJ2-3
V: TRBV7-3
CDR3: CASSLSGGGVPQYF

J: TRBJ2-7
V: TRBV19
CDR3: CASSIAHSRDEQYF

J: TRBJ2-6
V: TRBV5-1
CDR3: CASSLETGNSGANVLTF

J: TRBJ1-4
V: TRBV19
CDR3: CASRKDRDEKLFF

J: TRBJ1-3
V: TRBV10-3
CDR3: CAISESGVAGNTIYF

J: TRBJ2-2
V: TRBV27
CDR3: CASSSGPWNTGELFF

J: TRBJ1-3
V: TRBV4-3
CDR3: CASSRGQGALGDTIYF

J: TRBJ1-1
V: TRBV9
CDR3: CASSARGDSQGTTEAFF

J: TRBJ2-6
V: TRBV30
CDR3: CALQGSGANVLTF

J: TRBJ1-2
V: TRBV4-3
CDR3: CASSHPGAGGGYTF

J: TRBJ2-3
V: TRBV10-3
CDR3: CAISEVQGAADTQYF

J: TRBJ1-1
V: TRBV6-1
CDR3: CASSETGAEAFF

J: TRBJ2-1
V: TRBV5-1
CDR3: CASSPGLAGPRSYNEQFF

J: TRBJ2-2
V: TRBV7-2
CDR3: CASSLIAGGELFF

J: TRBJ2-6
V: TRBV5-1
CDR3: CASNTGDGANVLTF

J: TRBJ2-1
V: TRBV10-3
CDR3: CAIKQGSYNEQFF

J: TRBJ2-3
V: TRBV7-2
CDR3: CASSLRPGLASTDTQYF

J: TRBJ1-1
V: TRBV6-5
CDR3: CASSYSKGGTEAFF